Below are 4 T cell receptor beta chains sequenced from a single sample in a study of T cell repertoires in cytomegalovirus infection. These receptors are not linked to any known antigen. TCRdb reprocessed the reads with MiXCR, giving one entry per CDR3 protein. This table holds 70,000 to 95,000 distinct CDR3 sequences, over 25% found once. Sequencing used CD8+ T cells from cultured PBMCs, obtained from culture after CMV antigen stimulation. Receptor source: a human donor in good health (CMV status not recorded). Some clones in this sample may be carry-over from other donors' samples.

The chain employs TRBV27 and TRBJ1-1; D gene uncertain. The germline CDR1 and CDR2 sequences are MNHEY and SMNVEV (reference sequence). Trimming took 5 bases from V and 6 from J, leaving 13 bases between them. The CDR3 spans 13 residues. The DNA of the CDR3 is TGTGCCAGCAGTGCATCCCCGACGGCTGAAGCTTTCTTT. It codes for CASSASPTAEAFF.

The rearrangement links TRBV7-9 to TRBJ2-7, with 7 bases lining up with TRBD2. The CDR3 is 15 amino acids. Looked up from germline, CDR1 is SEHNR and CDR2 is FQNEAQ (reference sequence). J was trimmed by 2 bases and V by 0 bases; bases with no gene match: 4. DNA for the CDR3: TGTGCCAGCAGCTTAGCGGGGACTACGACCTACGAGCAGTACTTC. As protein: CASSLAGTTTYEQYF.

This clonotype was seen a single time. J is TRBJ1-1 and V is TRBV10-3, with D uncertain. V lost 5 bases, J lost 7 bases, and 8 bases lay in between. Germline assignment: CDR1 ENHRY and CDR2 SYGVKD. This CDR3 comprises 11 residues. CDR3 nucleotides: TGTGCCATCAGTCAGGAACGTGAAGCTTTCTTT. It specifies CAISQEREAFF.

The chain carries TRBV7-6 and TRBJ2-3, with 9 bases identical to TRBD2. There are 16 residues in the CDR3. The germline CDR1 and CDR2 sequences are SGHVS and FNYEAQ. Losses at the gene ends were 6 bases for V and 5 bases for J; bases not matched to a gene: 12. For the CDR3, the DNA is TGTGCCAGCAGACGATCGGCGGGGGGGCCGGGAGATACGCAGTATTTT. Amino acids: CASRRSAGGPGDTQYF.